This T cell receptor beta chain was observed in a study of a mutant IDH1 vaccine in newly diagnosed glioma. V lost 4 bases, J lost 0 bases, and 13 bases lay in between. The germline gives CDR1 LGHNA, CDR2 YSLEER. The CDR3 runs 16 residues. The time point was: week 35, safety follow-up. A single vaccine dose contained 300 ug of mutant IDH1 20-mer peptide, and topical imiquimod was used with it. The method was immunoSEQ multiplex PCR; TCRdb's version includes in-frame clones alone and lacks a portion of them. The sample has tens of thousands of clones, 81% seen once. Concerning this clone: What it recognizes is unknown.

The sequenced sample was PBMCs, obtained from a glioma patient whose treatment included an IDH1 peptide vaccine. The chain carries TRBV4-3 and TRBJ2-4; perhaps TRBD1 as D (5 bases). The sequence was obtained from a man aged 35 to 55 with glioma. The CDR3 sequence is CASSPTALLAKNIQYF. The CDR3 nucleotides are TGCGCCAGCAGCCCGACAGCACTCTTAGCCAAAAACATTCAGTACTTC.